These 8 T cell receptor beta chains originate from one sample sequenced in a study of shared clonotypes between healthy human individuals. The method was immunoSEQ multiplex PCR; TCRdb's version includes in-frame clones alone and lacks a portion of them. This sample has about 2.4 million clones, with over 85% found just once. Sequencing input: naive CD4+ T cells from PBMCs. Regarding subset: CD45RA+ positively selected. Receptors originate from a man aged 18 to 35 in good health. Some clones in this sample may be carry-over from other donors' samples.

V gene TRBV7-9 combines with J gene TRBJ2-7; D is unclear. CDR1 and CDR2 (germline): SEHNR, FQNEAQ (reference sequence). Trimming shortened V by 1 base and J by 8 bases, and 12 bases separated the two germline ends. The CDR3 length is 13 residues. CDR3: CASSLGRVDQQYF. The CDR3 DNA reads TGTGCCAGCAGCTTAGGACGTGTCGATCAGCAGTACTTC.

The chain joins TRBV29-1 to TRBJ2-7; no clear D. Germline V gene lookup returns CDR1 SQVTM and CDR2 ANQGSEA. Trimming took 3 bases from V and 0 from J, leaving 15 bases between them. The CDR3 runs to 15 residues. CDR3 amino acids: CSVDRYSSNSYEQYF. The CDR3 nucleotides read TGCAGCGTTGATAGGTATAGCAGCAACTCCTACGAGCAGTACTTC.

The chain combines TRBV28 with TRBJ1-5; possible D gene TRBD1, 5 bases. The ends were cut back, 6 bases at V and 10 bases at J, with 22 bases in the middle. The CDR3 is 15 residues long. CDR1 and CDR2 (germline): MDHEN, SYDVKM. The CDR3 DNA reads TGTGCCAGCAGCCTACATGGGGGAGCAATCAGCCCCCAGCATTTT. As protein: CASSLHGGAISPQHF.

The chain recombines TRBV19 with TRBJ1-1; no clear D. The CDR3 is 14 residues long. Germline CDR1 and CDR2: LNHDA and SQIVND (reference sequence). The germline V and J ends were trimmed by 3 bases and 0 bases, with 8 bases remaining between them. The CDR3 DNA sequence: TGTGCCAGTAGTATTAGAAGCATGAACACTGAAGCTTTCTTT. The encoded protein is CASSIRSMNTEAFF.

J is TRBJ2-4 and V is TRBV5-4; a possible D gene is TRBD1 (6 bases). Trimming took 1 base from V and 9 from J, leaving 17 bases between them. CDR3 size: 15 residues. The germline V gene has CDR1 SGHNT and CDR2 YYREEE (reference sequence). The CDR3 is CASSLSRGPRGIQYF. CDR3 sequence (DNA): TGTGCCAGCAGCTTGAGCAGGGGCCCACGGGGCATTCAGTACTTC. The whole variable domain, remainder taken from reference TRBV5-4 and TRBJ2-4, is ETGVTQSPTHLIKTRGQQVTLRCSSQSGHNTVSWYQQALGQGPQFIFQYYREEENGRGNFPPRFSGLQFPNYSSELNVNALELDDSALYLCASSLSRGPRGIQYFGAGTRLSVL.

This clone came up once. The chain links TRBV6-1 to TRBJ2-7; D may be TRBD2 (6 bases). Trimming shortened V by 0 bases and J by 6 bases, and 12 bases separated the two germline ends. The CDR3 totals 14 residues. CDR1 and CDR2 from the germline V gene are MNHNS and SASEGT. The DNA of the CDR3 is TGTGCCAGCAGTGAAGCGGGAGGTTTGCTCGAGCAGTACTTC. Its translation is CASSEAGGLLEQYF.

This clone was counted once. This chain links TRBV7-3 with TRBJ2-1; D is perhaps TRBD2 (5 bases). Germline V lookup: CDR1 SGHTA, CDR2 FQGTGA. The length of the CDR3 is 15 residues. V was pared by 3 bases and J by 7 bases, with 16 bases between. CDR3 residues: CASSFDGLARNEQFF. The DNA for the CDR3 is TGTGCCAGCAGCTTTGACGGACTCGCTCGGAATGAGCAGTTCTTC.

CDR3 nucleotide sequence: TGTGCCAGCGTGCCGGGGGCAACTAATGAAAAACTGTTTTTT. Protein product: CASVPGATNEKLFF. V and J are TRBV28 and TRBJ1-4, with a weak D call TRBD1 (5 bases). Germline CDR1 and CDR2: MDHEN and SYDVKM. The CDR3 covers 14 residues. The V end lost 8 bases, the J end lost 0 bases, and 10 bases lay between the germline ends.